The rows below give T cell receptor beta chains drawn from one sample of a study of B cell selection in AIRE deficiency. The protocol was immunoSEQ multiplex PCR, while the TCRdb copy is restricted to in-frame clones and leaves out a portion. The sample lists about 26,000 clones; 92% were seen once. What was sequenced was CD4+CD25+ Tregs sorted from PBMCs. Every receptor here comes from a human donor in good health. The CDR3 runs from the conserved cysteine through the conserved F or W. D genes are given only for firm matches. Part of the rows lack a size; the others show once, few, many or a class for expanded clones.

size,V,J,D,DNA,CDR3
.,TRBV18,TRBJ1-1,.,TGTGCCAGCTCACAATCACAGGGGAACACTGAAGCTTTCTTT,CASSQSQGNTEAFF
.,TRBV5-1,TRBJ1-2,TRBD1,TGCGCCAGCAGCTTGGAGGGACAGCGCTTTGGCTACACCTTC,CASSLEGQRFGYTF
once,TRBV10-3,TRBJ2-7,TRBD1,TGTGCCATCAGTGAGGCGGGGACAGGGCAGTACGAGCAGTACTTC,CAISEAGTGQYEQYF
.,TRBV6-5,TRBJ1-2,.,TGTGCCAGCAGGCCTGGGGGGCTGAACTATGGCTACACCTTC,CASRPGGLNYGYTF
.,TRBV28,TRBJ1-5,.,TGTGCCAGCGCAGCGACAGTGGGGAATCAGCCCCAGCATTTT,CASAATVGNQPQHF
.,TRBV5-1,TRBJ2-7,TRBD2,TGCGCCAGCAGCCCGGCGGGGGACGGAATATACGAGCAGTACTTC,CASSPAGDGIYEQYF
.,TRBV28,TRBJ1-5,TRBD1,TGTGCCAGCAGTTTGAGTGGACAGGGCTTTATCCAGCCCCAGCATTTT,CASSLSGQGFIQPQHF
.,TRBV7-9,TRBJ1-1,TRBD1,TGTGCCAGCAGCTTAAGGGGACAGGGGGGCGCTGAAGCTTTCTTT,CASSLRGQGGAEAFF
few,TRBV15,TRBJ1-1,TRBD1,TGTGCCACCAGCAGAGGGGGACAGGGGTGGACTGAAGCTTTCTTT,CATSRGGQGWTEAFF
.,TRBV5-4,TRBJ1-2,TRBD1,TGTGCCAGCAGCTCGGAGACAGGGGACTATGGCTACACCTTC,CASSSETGDYGYTF
.,TRBV5-1,TRBJ2-1,.,TGCGCCAGCAGCTTGGGAGGTGTCACGAGCTCCTACAATGAGCAGTTCTTC,CASSLGGVTSSYNEQFF
once,TRBV10-2,TRBJ2-7,.,TGCGCCAGCAGTGAGTTTGGGGTTGGCTACGAGCAGTACTTC,CASSEFGVGYEQYF
.,TRBV19,TRBJ2-1,.,TGTGCCAGTAGTATAGATAGCAGATACAATGAGCAGTTCTTC,CASSIDSRYNEQFF
.,TRBV10-1,TRBJ2-7,.,TGCGCCAGCTCCCGACAGCCAACCTACGAGCAGTACTTC,CASSRQPTYEQYF
.,TRBV7-2,TRBJ2-3,.,TGTGCCAGCAGCCTAGGACATACCACAGATACGCAGTATTTT,CASSLGHTTDTQYF
.,TRBV7-2,TRBJ2-5,TRBD1,TGTGCCAGCAGCTCCCGACAGGGGGTAGAGACCCAGTACTTC,CASSSRQGVETQYF
.,TRBV9,TRBJ2-2,TRBD2,TGTGCCAGCACCCCCCGTGTCAGCGGGGCTAACACCGGGGAGCTGTTTTTT,CASTPRVSGANTGELFF
.,TRBV2,TRBJ2-3,.,TGTGCCAGCAGTGATGGACAGATTTTCACAGATACGCAGTATTTT,CASSDGQIFTDTQYF
.,TRBV2,TRBJ1-2,TRBD1,TGTGCCAGGGAGGACAGGTCCTATGGCTACACCTTC,CAREDRSYGYTF
.,TRBV7-3,TRBJ2-7,TRBD1,TGTGCCAGCAGCTTAAGTGGCGGGACAGGGTACGAGCAGTACTTC,CASSLSGGTGYEQYF
.,TRBV28,TRBJ2-1,.,TGTGCCAGCAGGAAAAAATACAGGGCCGAGGAGCAGTTCTTC,CASRKKYRAEEQFF
.,TRBV6-1,TRBJ1-5,TRBD1,TGTGCCAGCAGTGAAAATTTTTCAGGGGGCGGAAGCTCCCAGCATTTT,CASSENFSGGGSSQHF
.,TRBV27,TRBJ2-3,.,TGTGCCAGCCCCCCAGTAGGTACGCAGTATTTT,CASPPVGTQYF
.,TRBV7-2,TRBJ2-4,TRBD2,TGTGCCAGCAGCTTAGGGGGACTAGCTCTCTTAGCCAAAAACATTCAGTACTTC,CASSLGGLALLAKNIQYF
.,TRBV9,TRBJ1-1,.,TGTGCCAGCAGCGTTGCACAGTTCATAGGGAACACTGAAGCTTTCTTT,CASSVAQFIGNTEAFF
few,TRBV28,TRBJ1-2,.,TGTGCCTCCTGGACAGCTCCTTATGGCTACACCTTC,CASWTAPYGYTF
.,TRBV7-9,TRBJ1-1,TRBD1,TGTGCCAGCAGTCAGGGGGGGAACACTGAAGCTTTCTTT,CASSQGGNTEAFF
.,TRBV7-6,TRBJ2-5,.,TGTGCCAGCAGCTTGCGGCAAGAGACCCAGTACTTC,CASSLRQETQYF
.,TRBV5-1,TRBJ2-7,.,TGCGCCAGCAGCTTGGCCGGTGGCGGGCAGTACTTC,CASSLAGGGQYF
.,TRBV7-9,TRBJ1-1,.,TGTGCCAGCAGCTTAGGAGGGTTTACTGAAGCTTTCTTT,CASSLGGFTEAFF
.,TRBV6-1,TRBJ1-4,.,TGTGCCAGCAGCGTGGACGGGTGGAATGAAAAACTGTTTTTT,CASSVDGWNEKLFF
.,TRBV9,TRBJ1-6,.,TGTGCCAGCAGCGTAGACGGAGGACAGCTTTATTCACCCCTCCACTTT,CASSVDGGQLYSPLHF
.,TRBV10-3,TRBJ2-2,.,TGTGCCATCAGTGACAGGTTACACACCGGGGAGCTGTTTTTT,CAISDRLHTGELFF
.,TRBV6-1,TRBJ2-7,.,TGTGCCAGCGGCCGACTAGGTTACGAGCAGTACTTC,CASGRLGYEQYF
.,TRBV9,TRBJ2-1,TRBD2,TGTGCCAGCGGCGGGGGGGCCTGGAATGAGCAGTTCTTC,CASGGGAWNEQFF
.,TRBV27,TRBJ2-3,.,TGTGCCAGCGGTAAAGGGACTTATATTGCAGATACGCAGTATTTT,CASGKGTYIADTQYF
.,TRBV6-1,TRBJ2-7,.,TGTGCCGCGGGGCAGCCCCTACTTCTGGGCGAGCAGTACTTC,CAAGQPLLLGEQYF
.,TRBV6-5,TRBJ1-1,.,TGTGCCAGCAACTACCGGGCTTCATTTGGCACTGAAGCTTTCTTT,CASNYRASFGTEAFF
.,TRBV6-6,TRBJ1-5,.,TGTGCCAGCAGCCCGGGGCCCCAGCATTTT,CASSPGPQHF
.,TRBV21-1,TRBJ2-7,.,TGTGCCACAAAGAGACAGTACGAGCAGTACTTC,CATKRQYEQYF
.,TRBV2,TRBJ1-5,TRBD1,TGTGCCAGCACCCGAGAGACAGGGATCCAGCATTTT,CASTRETGIQHF
.,TRBV6-6,TRBJ1-1,TRBD1,TGTGCCAGCAGTTTAAACAGGGGTGTAGACACTGAAGCTTTCTTT,CASSLNRGVDTEAFF
.,TRBV28,TRBJ1-2,TRBD1,TGTGCCAGCAGCCGAGGAAACGGACAGGTCTATGGCTACACCTTC,CASSRGNGQVYGYTF
.,TRBV19,TRBJ2-1,.,TGTGCCAGTACAGGGTTGGGGGAGCAGTTCTTC,CASTGLGEQFF
.,TRBV5-4,TRBJ1-3,.,TGTGCCAGCAGCCACTCCGGGCCCTCTGGAAACACCATATATTTT,CASSHSGPSGNTIYF
.,TRBV6-5,TRBJ2-7,.,TGTGCCAGCAGTTACATACCCGGGACCTTACAGTACTTC,CASSYIPGTLQYF
.,TRBV19,TRBJ1-1,.,TGTGCCAGTAGTTTTCAGTTGAACACTGAAGCTTTCTTT,CASSFQLNTEAFF
.,TRBV5-1,TRBJ2-3,.,TGCGCCAGCAGATCGGGACGGGACACAGATACGCAGTATTTT,CASRSGRDTDTQYF
.,TRBV4-3,TRBJ1-5,.,TGCGCCAGCAGCCAAGTAGTAGGAAGCAATCAGCCCCAGCATTTT,CASSQVVGSNQPQHF
.,TRBV10-3,TRBJ2-7,.,TGTGCCATCAGTGATAGGGGTCACTCCTACGAGCAGTACTTC,CAISDRGHSYEQYF
.,TRBV10-1,TRBJ2-3,.,TGCGCCAGCAGTATCGTCCGCACAGATACGCAGTATTTT,CASSIVRTDTQYF
few,TRBV7-9,TRBJ2-5,.,TGTGCCAGCAGGACCGACTCCCTCCAAGAGACCCAGTACTTC,CASRTDSLQETQYF
once,TRBV5-1,TRBJ1-4,.,TGCGCCAGCAGCTTAGACGTCAGGGGCGGACTGTTTTTT,CASSLDVRGGLFF
once,TRBV7-6,TRBJ1-2,TRBD1,TGTGCCAGCAGCACGGGACAGGGGGCGCGTGGCTACACCTTC,CASSTGQGARGYTF
.,TRBV7-9,TRBJ1-5,.,TGTGCCAGCAGCTTAGTAGGGCAGCCCCAGCATTTT,CASSLVGQPQHF
.,TRBV5-6,TRBJ2-5,.,TGTGCCAGCAGCATAAGGGAGACCCAGTACTTC,CASSIRETQYF
.,TRBV7-2,TRBJ2-3,TRBD1,TGTGCCAGCAGCTTAGTCGGACAGGGAAGCACAGATACGCAGTATTTT,CASSLVGQGSTDTQYF
once,TRBV6-6,TRBJ2-5,TRBD2,TGTGCCAGCAGCCCCGCAGGCGGGGGAGGACGAGAGACCCAGTACTTC,CASSPAGGGGRETQYF
.,TRBV27,TRBJ1-5,TRBD1,TGTGCCAGCAAAACAGGGGATAATCAGCCCCAGCATTTT,CASKTGDNQPQHF
.,TRBV19,TRBJ1-3,.,TGTGCCAGTAAGGGACAACGCGGAAACACCATATATTTT,CASKGQRGNTIYF